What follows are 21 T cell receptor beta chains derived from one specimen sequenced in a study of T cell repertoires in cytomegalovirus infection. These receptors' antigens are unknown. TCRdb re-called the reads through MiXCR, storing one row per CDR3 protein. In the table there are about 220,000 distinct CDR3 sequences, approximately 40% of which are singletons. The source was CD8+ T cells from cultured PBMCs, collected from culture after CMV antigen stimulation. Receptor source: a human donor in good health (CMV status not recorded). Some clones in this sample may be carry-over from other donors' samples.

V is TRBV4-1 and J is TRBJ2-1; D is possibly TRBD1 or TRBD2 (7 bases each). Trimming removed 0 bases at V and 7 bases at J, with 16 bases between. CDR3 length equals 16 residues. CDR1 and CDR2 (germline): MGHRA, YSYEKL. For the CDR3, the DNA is TGCGCCAGCAGCCAAGACTGGCAGGGGGAGGGGAATGAGCAGTTCTTC. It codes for CASSQDWQGEGNEQFF.

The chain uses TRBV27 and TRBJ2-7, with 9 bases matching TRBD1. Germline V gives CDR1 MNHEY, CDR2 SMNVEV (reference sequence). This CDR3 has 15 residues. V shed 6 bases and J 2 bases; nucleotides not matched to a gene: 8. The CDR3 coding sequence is TGTGCCAGCAGCTCACAGGGGGCCGAGGCCTACGAGCAGTACTTC. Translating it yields CASSSQGAEAYEQYF.

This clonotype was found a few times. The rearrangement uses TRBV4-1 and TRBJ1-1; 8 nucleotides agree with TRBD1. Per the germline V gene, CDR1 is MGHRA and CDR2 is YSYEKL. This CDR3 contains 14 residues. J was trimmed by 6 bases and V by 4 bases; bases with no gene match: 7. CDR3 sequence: CASSPHDRGAEAFF. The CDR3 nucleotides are TGCGCCAGCAGCCCTCATGACAGGGGAGCTGAAGCTTTCTTT.

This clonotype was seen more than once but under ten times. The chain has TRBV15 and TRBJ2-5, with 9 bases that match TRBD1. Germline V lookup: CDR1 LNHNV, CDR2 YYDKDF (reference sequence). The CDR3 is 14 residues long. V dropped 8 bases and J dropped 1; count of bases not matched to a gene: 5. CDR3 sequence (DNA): TGTGCCACCCGGGACAGGGCGCTCCAAGAGACCCAGTACTTC. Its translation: CATRDRALQETQYF.

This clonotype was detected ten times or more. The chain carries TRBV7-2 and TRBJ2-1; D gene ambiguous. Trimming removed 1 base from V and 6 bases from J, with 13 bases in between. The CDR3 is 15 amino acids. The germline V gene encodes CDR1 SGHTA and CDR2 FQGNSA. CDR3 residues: CASSLEHRLTNEQFF. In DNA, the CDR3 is TGTGCCAGCAGCTTAGAGCACCGTTTAACCAATGAGCAGTTCTTC.

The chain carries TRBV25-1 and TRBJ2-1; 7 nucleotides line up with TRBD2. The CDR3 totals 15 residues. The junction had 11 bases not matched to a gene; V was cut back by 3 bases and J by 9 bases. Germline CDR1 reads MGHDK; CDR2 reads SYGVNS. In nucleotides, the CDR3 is TGTGCCAGCAGTGACCTCTGGGGGGGGGGGTTTGAGCAGTTCTTC. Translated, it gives CASSDLWGGGFEQFF.

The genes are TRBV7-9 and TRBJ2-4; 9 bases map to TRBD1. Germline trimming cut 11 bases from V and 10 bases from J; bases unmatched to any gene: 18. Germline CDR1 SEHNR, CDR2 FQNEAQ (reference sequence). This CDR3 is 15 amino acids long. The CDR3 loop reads CASSPGGTGRKIQYF. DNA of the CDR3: TGTGCCTCCTCCCCTGGGGGGACAGGGAGGAAAATTCAGTACTTC. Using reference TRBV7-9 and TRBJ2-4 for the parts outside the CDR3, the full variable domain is DTGVSQNPRHKITKRGQNVTFRCDPISEHNRLYWYRQTLGQGPEFLTYFQNEAQLEKSRLLSDRFSAERPKGSFSTLEIQRTEQGDSAMYLCASSPGGTGRKIQYFGAGTRLSVL.

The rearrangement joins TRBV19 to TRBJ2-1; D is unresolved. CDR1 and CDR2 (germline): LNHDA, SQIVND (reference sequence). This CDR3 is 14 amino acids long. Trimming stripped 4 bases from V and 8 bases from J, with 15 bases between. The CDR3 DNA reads TGTGCCAGTAGTACTCGGTGGGCCAGAGATGAGCAGTTCTTC. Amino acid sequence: CASSTRWARDEQFF.

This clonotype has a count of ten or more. CDR3 in amino acids: CASSLRGSSYNEQFF. The CDR3 coding sequence is TGTGCCAGCAGCTTGCGCGGGAGCTCCTACAATGAGCAGTTCTTC. The chain joins TRBV28 to TRBJ2-1, with 7 bases aligning to TRBD2. The V and J ends lost 6 bases and 0 bases, in that order; junction bases with no gene match: 5. Germline V gene data show CDR1 as MDHEN and CDR2 as SYDVKM. CDR3 length: 15 residues.

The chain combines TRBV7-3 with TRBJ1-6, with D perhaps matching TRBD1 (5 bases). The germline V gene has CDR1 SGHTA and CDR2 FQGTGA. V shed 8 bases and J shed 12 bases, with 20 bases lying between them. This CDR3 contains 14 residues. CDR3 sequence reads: CASRRNEARGPLHF. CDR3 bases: TGTGCCAGCCGCAGGAACGAGGCAAGGGGACCCCTCCACTTT. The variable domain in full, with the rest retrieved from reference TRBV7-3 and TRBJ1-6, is GAGVSQTPSNKVTEKGKYVELRCDPISGHTALYWYRQSLGQGPEFLIYFQGTGAADDSGLPNDRFFAVRPEGSVSTLKIQRTERGDSAVYLCASRRNEARGPLHFGNGTRLTVT.

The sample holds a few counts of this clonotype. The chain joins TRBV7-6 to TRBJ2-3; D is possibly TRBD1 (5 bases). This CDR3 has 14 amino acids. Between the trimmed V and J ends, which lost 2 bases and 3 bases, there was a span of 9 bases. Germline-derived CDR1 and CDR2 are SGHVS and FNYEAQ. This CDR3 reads CASSLFRATDTQYF. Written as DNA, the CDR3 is TGTGCCAGCAGCTTATTCAGGGCGACAGATACGCAGTATTTT. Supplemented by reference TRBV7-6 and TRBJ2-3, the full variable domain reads GAGVSQSPRYKVTKRGQDVALRCDPISGHVSLYWYRQALGQGPEFLTYFNYEAQQDKSGLPNDRFSAERPEGSISTLTIQRTEQRDSAMYRCASSLFRATDTQYFGPGTRLTVL.

This CDR3 is CASTRGGPQHF. CDR3 in DNA: TGTGCCAGCACCCGAGGGGGGCCCCAGCATTTT. This chain uses TRBV12-3 or TRBV12-4 with TRBJ1-5, with D tentatively TRBD1 (6 bases). Trimming shortened V by 7 bases and J by 9 bases, and 10 bases separated the two germline ends. The CDR3 spans 11 residues.

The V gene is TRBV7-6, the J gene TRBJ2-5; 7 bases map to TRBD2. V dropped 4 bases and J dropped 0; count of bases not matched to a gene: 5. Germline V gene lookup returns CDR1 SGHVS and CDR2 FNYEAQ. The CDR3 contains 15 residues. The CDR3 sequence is CASSSEGLNQETQYF. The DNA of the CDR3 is TGTGCCAGCAGCTCAGAGGGACTAAACCAAGAGACCCAGTACTTC.

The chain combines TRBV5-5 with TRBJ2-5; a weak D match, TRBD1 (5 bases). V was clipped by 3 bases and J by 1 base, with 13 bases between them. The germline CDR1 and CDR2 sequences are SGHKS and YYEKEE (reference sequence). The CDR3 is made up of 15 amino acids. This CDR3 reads CASSYRTETQETQYF. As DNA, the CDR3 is TGTGCCAGCAGCTACAGGACGGAGACCCAAGAGACCCAGTACTTC.

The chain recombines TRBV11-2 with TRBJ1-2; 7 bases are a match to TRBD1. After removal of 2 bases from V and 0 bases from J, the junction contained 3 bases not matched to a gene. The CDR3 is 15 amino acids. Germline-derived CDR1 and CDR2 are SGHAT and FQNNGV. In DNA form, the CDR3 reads TGTGCCAGCAGCTTACGGACAGGAGCTAACTATGGCTACACCTTC. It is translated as CASSLRTGANYGYTF.

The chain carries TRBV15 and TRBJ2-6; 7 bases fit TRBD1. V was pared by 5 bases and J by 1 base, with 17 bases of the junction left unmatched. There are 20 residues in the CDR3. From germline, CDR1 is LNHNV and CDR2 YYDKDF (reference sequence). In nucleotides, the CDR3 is TGTGCCACCAGCGGATTCTTGACAGGGCCTTACACTTCTGGGGCCAACGTCCTGACTTTC. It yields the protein CATSGFLTGPYTSGANVLTF.

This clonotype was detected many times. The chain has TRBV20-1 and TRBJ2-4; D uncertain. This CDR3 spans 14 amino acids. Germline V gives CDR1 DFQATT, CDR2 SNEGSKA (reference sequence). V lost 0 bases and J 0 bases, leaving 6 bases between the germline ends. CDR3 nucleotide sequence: TGCAGTGCTAGAGAGAGCAAAGCCAAAAACATTCAGTACTTC. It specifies CSARESKAKNIQYF.

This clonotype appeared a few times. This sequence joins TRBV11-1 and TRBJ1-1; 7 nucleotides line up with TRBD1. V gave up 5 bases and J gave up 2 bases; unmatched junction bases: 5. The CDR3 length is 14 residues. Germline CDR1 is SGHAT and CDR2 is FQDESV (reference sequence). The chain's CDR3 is CASSPTGRNTEAFF. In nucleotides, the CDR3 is TGTGCCAGCAGCCCGACAGGGCGAAACACTGAAGCTTTCTTT.

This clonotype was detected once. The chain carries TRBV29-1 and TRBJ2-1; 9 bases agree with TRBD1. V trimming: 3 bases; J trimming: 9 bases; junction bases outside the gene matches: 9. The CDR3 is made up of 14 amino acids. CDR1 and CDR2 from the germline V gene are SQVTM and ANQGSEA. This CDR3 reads CSVDWTGARSEQFF. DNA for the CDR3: TGCAGCGTTGATTGGACAGGGGCGCGGAGTGAGCAGTTCTTC.

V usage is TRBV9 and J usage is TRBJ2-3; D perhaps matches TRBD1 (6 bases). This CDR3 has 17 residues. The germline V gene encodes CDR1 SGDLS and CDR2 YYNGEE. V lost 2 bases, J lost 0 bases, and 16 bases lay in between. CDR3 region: CASSVKGQYPSTDTQYF. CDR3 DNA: TGTGCCAGCAGCGTGAAAGGACAGTACCCTAGCACAGATACGCAGTATTTT. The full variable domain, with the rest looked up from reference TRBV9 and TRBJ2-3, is DSGVTQTPKHLITATGQRVTLRCSPRSGDLSVYWYQQSLDQGLQFLIQYYNGEERAKGNILERFSAQQFPDLHSELNLSSLELGDSALYFCASSVKGQYPSTDTQYFGPGTRLTVL.

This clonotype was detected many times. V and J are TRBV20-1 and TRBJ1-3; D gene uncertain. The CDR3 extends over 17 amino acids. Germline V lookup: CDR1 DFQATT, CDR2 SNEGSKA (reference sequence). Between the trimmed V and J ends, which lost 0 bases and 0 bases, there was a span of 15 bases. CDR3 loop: CSARDLAVRPSGNTIYF. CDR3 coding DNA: TGCAGTGCTAGAGATCTGGCGGTCCGACCCTCTGGAAACACCATATATTTT.